This T cell receptor (beta chain) stems from a study of OX40 agonist ivuxolimab in advanced cancers. With autoimmune disease history or systemic immunosuppression, patients were excluded. Here immunoSEQ multiplex PCR was the method, and the copy in TCRdb shows in-frame clones only, minus some. Of about 58,000 clones listed, approximately 83% were seen once; the top ten hold roughly 1.5%. Trimming took 0 bases from V and 8 from J, leaving 22 bases between them. CDR1 SGHDT and CDR2 YYEEEE come from the germline V gene. This CDR3 comprises 17 residues. In regard to this clone: The antigen is not known.

Study-wide points: Expanded peripheral T cells had an undetermined antigen specificity. In the 0.1-3.0 mg/kg groups, partial responders showed among the lowest expansion.

V is TRBV5-6 and J is TRBJ2-3; D possibly corresponds to TRBD2 (5 bases). The starting material was CD4+ or CD8+ T cells sorted from blood, obtained in a trial of the OX40 agonist ivuxolimab. The receptor was isolated from an adult with an advanced solid tumor such as melanoma, head and neck, liver or kidney cancer. The chain's CDR3 is CASSLELSHQKGGTQYF. CDR3 coding DNA: TGTGCCAGCAGCTTGGAATTGAGTCACCAGAAAGGAGGTACGCAGTATTTT.